Included here is one T cell receptor (beta chain) sequence, with context. Its cognate antigen is unknown. There were likely unrecorded immune exposures, though donors were nominally healthy when sampled. CDR1 and CDR2 (germline): LGHNA, YNFKEQ. The V gene lost 0 bases and the J gene lost 4 bases, with 9 bases spanning the gap. This CDR3 has 14 amino acids. The data originate from a study of cytomegalovirus exposure and HLA in healthy donors. Study details: HLA-typed donors were the source of approximately 85 million unique TCRs, which an early data release held. Study-wide findings and caveats: Association with HLA alleles at 0.05 false discovery rate was found for about 17,000 TCR beta sequences in a later analysis. Reported findings show TCR beta sequences accurately forecast HLA-A and HLA-B alleles in most subjects.

PCR was performed using 60 Vbeta and 13 Jbeta primers. Produced via immunoSEQ multiplex PCR; TCRdb's table is partial and in-frame only. Seen here are roughly 200,000 clones, 76% observed once, and the top ten hold 0.63%. The TCR sequence derives from a man aged 18 to 29 in good health and CMV-seronegative. What was sequenced was PBMCs. The V call is TRBV4-2, the J call TRBJ1-1; D may be TRBD1 (5 bases). CDR3 residues: CASSQDQGGTEAFF. Here the CDR3 DNA reads TGTGCCAGCAGCCAAGATCAGGGAGGCACTGAAGCTTTCTTT.